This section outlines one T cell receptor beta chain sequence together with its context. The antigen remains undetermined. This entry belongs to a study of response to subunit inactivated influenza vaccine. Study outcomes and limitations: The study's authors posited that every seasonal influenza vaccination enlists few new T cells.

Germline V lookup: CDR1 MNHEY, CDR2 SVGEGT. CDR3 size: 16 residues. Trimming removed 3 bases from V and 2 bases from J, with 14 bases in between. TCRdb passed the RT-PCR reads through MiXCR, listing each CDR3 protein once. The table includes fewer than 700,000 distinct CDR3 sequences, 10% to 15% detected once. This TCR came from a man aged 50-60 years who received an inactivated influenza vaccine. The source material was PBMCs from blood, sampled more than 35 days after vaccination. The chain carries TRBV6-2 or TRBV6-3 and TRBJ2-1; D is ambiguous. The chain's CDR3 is CASSYQSRVAYNEQFF. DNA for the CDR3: TGTGCCAGCAGTTATCAAAGTAGAGTAGCCTACAATGAGCAGTTCTTC.